This is a list of T cell receptor beta chains from one sample in a study of CD8 T cells in Susac syndrome. TCRdb called the immunoSEQ multiplex PCR reads again in MiXCR, with one record for every CDR3 protein. The table lists approximately 230,000 distinct CDR3 sequences, approximately 92% of them singletons. Material: CD4+ T cells from PBMCs. These receptors were taken from a human donor with multiple sclerosis. CDR3s include the opening cysteine and the closing phenylalanine or tryptophan. The D gene is left open where the match is weak. Clone sizes are given selectively: once, few, many, or a class where the clone is expanded.

j_call,d_call,v_call,clone_size,cdr3_nt,cdr3_aa
TRBJ2-1,NA,TRBV5-1,NA,TGCGCCAGCAGCCCCCCGAGGGGTATTAAAACGGATGAGCAGTTCTTC,CASSPPRGIKTDEQFF
TRBJ2-5,NA,TRBV7-6,NA,TGTGCCAGCAGCCGGGACTCAAGGGCCACGTACCAAGAGACCCAGTACTTC,CASSRDSRATYQETQYF
TRBJ1-1,NA,TRBV19,NA,TGTGCCAGTGGCGGGGAAGCTTTCTTT,CASGGEAFF
TRBJ2-1,TRBD2,TRBV28,NA,TGTGCCAGCAGTACTCCTCAGCGGGAGGCCCCGTTCTTC,CASSTPQREAPFF
TRBJ2-2,NA,TRBV12-3/TRBV12-4,NA,TGTGCCAGTCGGACGGCCCCGAACACCGGGGAGCTGTTTTTT,CASRTAPNTGELFF
TRBJ2-5,NA,TRBV7-2,NA,TGTGCCAGCAGCTTAGGACTAGGGAGTTCAGGAGAGACCCAGTACTTC,CASSLGLGSSGETQYF
TRBJ1-5,NA,TRBV10-3,NA,TGTGCCATCAGAGACTTAAACAATCAGCCCCAGCATTTT,CAIRDLNNQPQHF
TRBJ1-2,NA,TRBV20-1,once,TGCAGTGCCATAGGGGGGGGAGGGTATAACTATGGCTACACCTTC,CSAIGGGGYNYGYTF
TRBJ2-7,TRBD1,TRBV2,NA,TGTGCCAGCAGAGGACAGGGAAGCCACGAGCAGTACTTC,CASRGQGSHEQYF
TRBJ1-1,NA,TRBV7-2,NA,TGTGCCAGCAGCCCAAGGCGGGGTATGAACACTGAAGCTTTCTTT,CASSPRRGMNTEAFF
TRBJ1-2,NA,TRBV29-1,NA,TGCAGCGTTGTCAGGGACAATGGCTACACCTTC,CSVVRDNGYTF
TRBJ1-1,NA,TRBV7-3,NA,TGTGCCAGCAGTCCGCAGTGGGGGACTGAAGCTTTCTTT,CASSPQWGTEAFF
TRBJ2-7,NA,TRBV3-1,NA,TGTGCCAGCAGCTACACAGGGCGCTACGAGCAGTACTTC,CASSYTGRYEQYF
TRBJ2-2,NA,TRBV7-2,NA,TGTGCCAGCAGCTTAGGTGCTTTCGGTGCAACCGGGGAGCTGTTTTTT,CASSLGAFGATGELFF
TRBJ2-5,NA,TRBV30,NA,TGTGCCTGGAGTGTAGGGACGAACAGGGAGGTGGAGACCCAGTACTTC,CAWSVGTNREVETQYF
TRBJ2-7,TRBD2,TRBV6-1,NA,TGTGCCAGCTCACCCGGCGGGCTAGCGGGGGTTCGGTACTTC,CASSPGGLAGVRYF
TRBJ2-3,TRBD2,TRBV20-1,NA,TGCAGTGCTAGAGAAGCGGGAGTATTGGATACGCAGTATTTT,CSAREAGVLDTQYF
TRBJ1-6,NA,TRBV6-1,NA,TGTGCCAGCAGTGCCGACCCAGTCTCGACTTCACCCCTCCACTTT,CASSADPVSTSPLHF
TRBJ2-5,TRBD1,TRBV4-2,few,TGTGCCAGCAGCGGGACAGCGGCCGAAGAGACCCAGTACTTC,CASSGTAAEETQYF
TRBJ1-1,NA,TRBV5-4,NA,TGTGCCAGCAGCTTGTTTAACAGCCTGAACACTGAAGCTTTCTTT,CASSLFNSLNTEAFF
TRBJ2-1,NA,TRBV5-4,NA,TGTGCCAGCAGCACCAGGGACGACGGGATTGAACCTGCCTACAATGAGCAGTTCTTC,CASSTRDDGIEPAYNEQFF
TRBJ2-3,NA,TRBV20-1,NA,TGCAGTGCTCAACAGACTATTACAGATACGCAGTATTTT,CSAQQTITDTQYF
TRBJ2-2,TRBD2,TRBV29-1,few,TGCAGCGTTGTTGAGGCTAGCGGGGGGGCAGTTGGCACCGGGGAGCTGTTTTTT,CSVVEASGGAVGTGELFF
TRBJ2-2,NA,TRBV2,once,TGTGCCAGCAGTGAAGCTGCTAGCCGCTACACCGGGGAGCTGTTTTTT,CASSEAASRYTGELFF
TRBJ2-1,NA,TRBV18,NA,TGTGCCAGCTCACCATTGAGGGATGAGCAGTTCTTC,CASSPLRDEQFF
TRBJ1-1,NA,TRBV6-5,NA,TGTGCCAGCAGTTACGCAGGGGATCGATCGGCTTTCTTT,CASSYAGDRSAFF
TRBJ2-7,TRBD1,TRBV28,NA,TGTGCCAGCAGGTCAACAGGGGACAGCTCCTACGAGCAGTACTTC,CASRSTGDSSYEQYF
TRBJ1-5,TRBD1,TRBV30,NA,TGTGCCTGGAGCGGGGACAGGGAGCCCAATCAGCCCCAGCATTTT,CAWSGDREPNQPQHF
TRBJ2-1,TRBD2,TRBV29-1,NA,TGCAGCGTTCGGACTAGCGGGGGGGGTCATGAGCAGTTCTTC,CSVRTSGGGHEQFF
TRBJ2-2,TRBD2,TRBV9,NA,TGTGCCAGCAGCGTTGGGACTAGCGGGACCGGGGAGCTGTTTTTT,CASSVGTSGTGELFF
TRBJ2-6,TRBD2,TRBV18,NA,TGTGCCAGCTCGCGGACTAGCGGGACGTCTGGGGCCAACGTCCTGACTTTC,CASSRTSGTSGANVLTF
TRBJ2-2,NA,TRBV6-6,few,TGTGCCAGCAGTTCTACAGGGACCGGGGAGCTGTTTTTT,CASSSTGTGELFF
TRBJ2-7,NA,TRBV6-6,NA,TGTGCTGGGGGAGCGACTAGCTACGAGCAGTACTTC,CAGGATSYEQYF
TRBJ2-3,NA,TRBV24-1,once,TGTGCCACCAGTGACCAACGGGCCCTCGATACGCAGTATTTT,CATSDQRALDTQYF
TRBJ1-1,NA,TRBV27,NA,TGTGCCAGCGTGGGGAGAAGTTTTAACACTGAAGCTTTCTTT,CASVGRSFNTEAFF
TRBJ2-5,TRBD2,TRBV20-1,NA,TGCAGTGCTACCCGCCTGGCGGGAGATAAAGAGACCCAGTACTTC,CSATRLAGDKETQYF
TRBJ2-7,NA,TRBV27,NA,TGTGCCAGCAGTTTAGGTCACGAAGGCTCCGAGCAGTACTTC,CASSLGHEGSEQYF
TRBJ1-1,TRBD1,TRBV29-1,NA,TGCAGCGTTGAAGGTACGACAGGGGCGAACACTGAAGCTTTCTTT,CSVEGTTGANTEAFF
TRBJ2-1,TRBD2,TRBV3-1,NA,TGTGCCAGCAGCCAAGGCGCTAGCGGGATACGTGAGCAGTTCTTC,CASSQGASGIREQFF
TRBJ2-1,TRBD2,TRBV6-5,NA,TGTGCCAGCACCGAGCGGGGGAGCTCCTACAATGAGCAGTTCTTC,CASTERGSSYNEQFF
TRBJ2-4,NA,TRBV13,NA,TGTGCCAGCAGCTTAGGTGGCGGGGCCATAGCCAAAAACATTCAGTACTTC,CASSLGGGAIAKNIQYF
TRBJ2-2,TRBD2,TRBV12-3/TRBV12-4,NA,TGTGCCAGCAAAGCGGGGCGAACCGGGGAGCTGTTTTTT,CASKAGRTGELFF
TRBJ2-1,TRBD1,TRBV4-1,NA,TGCGCCAGCAGCCAACAAGACAGGGCCGGCGATGAGCAGTTCTTC,CASSQQDRAGDEQFF
TRBJ2-5,TRBD1,TRBV29-1,NA,TGCAGCGTTGGGGGGGACAGGGGGCAGGAGACCCAGTACTTC,CSVGGDRGQETQYF
TRBJ2-2,TRBD1,TRBV7-2,NA,TGTGCCAGCACCATACATGGGACAGGGAACACCGGGGAGCTGTTTTTT,CASTIHGTGNTGELFF
TRBJ1-2,NA,TRBV12-3/TRBV12-4,NA,TGTGCCAGCAGTTTATCTCGGGAGAGTGGCTACACCTTC,CASSLSRESGYTF
TRBJ1-1,NA,TRBV5-1,NA,TGCGCCAGCAGCTTGGAACAGAGCACTGAAGCTTTCTTT,CASSLEQSTEAFF
TRBJ2-5,NA,TRBV5-6,NA,TGTGCCAGCACCAAACCGGGACTGGGCCTGGAGACCCAGTACTTC,CASTKPGLGLETQYF
TRBJ1-4,NA,TRBV5-4,NA,TGTGCCAGCAGCTTGGTGGGCAGAGGAAGCGAAAAACTGTTTTTT,CASSLVGRGSEKLFF
TRBJ1-1,TRBD1,TRBV30,NA,TGTGTCGGGGACAGGGAGAACACTGAAGCTTTCTTT,CVGDRENTEAFF
TRBJ1-1,NA,TRBV18,NA,TGTGCCAGCTCACCAGAGGGTTGGAACACTGAAGCTTTCTTT,CASSPEGWNTEAFF
TRBJ1-2,NA,TRBV12-3/TRBV12-4,NA,TGTGCCAGCAGTTTGGGTGATGGCTACACCTTC,CASSLGDGYTF
TRBJ1-1,TRBD1,TRBV2,NA,TGTGCCAGCAGCGGTCCCGGGACAGGGAACACTGAAGCTTTCTTT,CASSGPGTGNTEAFF